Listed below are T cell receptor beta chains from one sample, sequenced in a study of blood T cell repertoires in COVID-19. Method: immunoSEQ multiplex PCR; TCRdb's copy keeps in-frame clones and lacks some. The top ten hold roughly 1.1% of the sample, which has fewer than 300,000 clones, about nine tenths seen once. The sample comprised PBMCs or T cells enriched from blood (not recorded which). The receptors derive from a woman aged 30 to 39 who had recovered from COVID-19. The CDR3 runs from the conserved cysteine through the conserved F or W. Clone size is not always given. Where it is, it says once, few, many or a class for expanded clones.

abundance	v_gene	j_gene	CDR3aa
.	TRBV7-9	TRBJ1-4	CASSFRGSNEKLFF
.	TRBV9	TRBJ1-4	CASSRDQRSEKLFF
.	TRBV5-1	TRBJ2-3	CASSADRSDTQYF
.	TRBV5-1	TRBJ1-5	CASSLAGGDQPQHF
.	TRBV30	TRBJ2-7	CACALGLAGVYEQYF
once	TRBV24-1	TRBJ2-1	CATSDAGTSSYNEQFF
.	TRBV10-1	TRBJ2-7	CASSELAGESYEQYF
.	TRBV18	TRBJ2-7	CASSPDRVSYEQYF
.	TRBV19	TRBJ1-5	CASSIRDTLPNQPQHF
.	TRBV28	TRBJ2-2	CASSPGTDNTGELFF
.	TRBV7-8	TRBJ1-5	CASSSTGNQPQHF
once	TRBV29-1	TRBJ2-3	CSVVAGGGGDTQYF
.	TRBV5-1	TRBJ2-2	CASKTSSSNTGELFF
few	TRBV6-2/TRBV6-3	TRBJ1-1	CASSYQGKTEAFF
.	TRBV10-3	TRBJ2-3	CAISELASGTDTQYF
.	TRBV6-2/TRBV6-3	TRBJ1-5	CASSPQGNLNQPQHF
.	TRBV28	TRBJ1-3	CASSSGQGAAGNTIYF
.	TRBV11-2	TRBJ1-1	CASSLGAGPGTEAFF
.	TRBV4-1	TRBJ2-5	CASSQEGMAAGQETQYF
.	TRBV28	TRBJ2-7	CASNIPGVPYEQYF
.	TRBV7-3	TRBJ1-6	CASSSPPGTLHF
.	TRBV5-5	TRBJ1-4	CASSLQGHHATNEKLFF
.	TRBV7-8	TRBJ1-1	CASRTDQGYAEAFF
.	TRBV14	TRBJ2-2	CASSRSTNILPGELFF
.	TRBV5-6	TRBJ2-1	CASGHWMEGDNEQFF
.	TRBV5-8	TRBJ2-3	CASRVRGSTDTQYF
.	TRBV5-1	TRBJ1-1	CASSFDRVAFF
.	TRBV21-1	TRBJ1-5	CASSPPGRGNQPQHF
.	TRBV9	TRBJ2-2	CASSVVAESTGELFF
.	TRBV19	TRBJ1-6	CASSIAGKGPPLHF
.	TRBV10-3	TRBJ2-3	CAIRQSTYTDTQYF
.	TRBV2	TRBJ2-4	CASSYGGNIQYF
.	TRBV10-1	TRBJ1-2	CASSRDRGIDGYTF
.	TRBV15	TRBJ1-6	CATSRDRVSPLHF
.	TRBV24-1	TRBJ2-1	CATRPWGGNEQFF
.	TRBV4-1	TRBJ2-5	CASSQDSGLYQETQYF
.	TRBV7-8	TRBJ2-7	CASSLGFPGQGANEQYF
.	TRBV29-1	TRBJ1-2	CSVVGGTQGNYGYTF
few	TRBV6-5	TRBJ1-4	CASSLQGGWNEKLFF
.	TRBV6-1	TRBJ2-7	CASSDGLVYEQYF
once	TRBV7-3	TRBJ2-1	CASSPALSSGSYNEQFF